This is a list of T cell receptor beta chains from one sample in a study of blood T cell repertoires in COVID-19. Assay: immunoSEQ multiplex PCR; the TCRdb copy retains only in-frame clones and omits some. The sample has roughly 200,000 clones, around nine tenths seen once; the top ten hold roughly 2.5%. Sequencing used peripheral blood. The source is a man in his forties with active or convalescent COVID-19. The CDR3 runs from the conserved cysteine through the conserved F or W. D genes are given only for firm matches. Clone size is stated in some rows and not others, as once, few, many or a class when expanded.

D gene	clone size	V gene	J gene	CDR3 protein	CDR3 DNA
TRBD2	NA	TRBV7-9	TRBJ2-5	CASSQSGGETQYF	TGTGCCAGCAGTCAGAGCGGGGGCGAGACCCAGTACTTC
TRBD1	NA	TRBV6-1	TRBJ2-7	CASSERTGAGEQYF	TGTGCCAGCAGTGAACGAACAGGGGCAGGCGAGCAGTACTTC
NA	NA	TRBV12-5	TRBJ2-3	CASGLVGGGRPDTQYF	TGTGCTAGTGGTTTGGTGGGGGGGGGCCGCCCAGATACGCAGTATTTT
NA	NA	TRBV30	TRBJ2-2	CAWELGSTGELFF	TGTGCCTGGGAACTAGGGTCCACCGGGGAGCTGTTTTTT
NA	few	TRBV4-2	TRBJ1-5	CASSQDTNQPQHF	TGTGCCAGCAGCCAAGATACAAATCAGCCCCAGCATTTT
NA	NA	TRBV27	TRBJ1-4	CASSPSGGEQWEKLFF	TGTGCCAGCAGCCCCTCCGGCGGGGAGCAGTGGGAAAAACTGTTTTTT
TRBD1	NA	TRBV18	TRBJ2-3	CASSPPGQGETDTQYF	TGTGCCAGCTCACCTCCCGGACAGGGGGAAACAGATACGCAGTATTTT
TRBD1	once	TRBV4-2	TRBJ1-4	CASSLATQGNEKLFF	TGTGCCAGCAGCCTAGCGACACAGGGGAATGAAAAACTGTTTTTT
NA	NA	TRBV4-1	TRBJ2-7	CASSSMVDEQYF	TGCGCCAGCAGTAGTATGGTCGACGAGCAGTACTTC
TRBD1	NA	TRBV28	TRBJ2-5	CASSQRQGRAYQETQYF	TGTGCCAGCAGCCAGAGACAGGGCAGAGCCTACCAAGAGACCCAGTACTTC
TRBD2	NA	TRBV7-9	TRBJ2-1	CASSQFTWGGYNEQFF	TGTGCCAGCAGCCAATTTACCTGGGGGGGATACAATGAGCAGTTCTTC
TRBD1	NA	TRBV6-5	TRBJ2-4	CASSYSGQGAKNIQYF	TGTGCCAGCAGTTACTCGGGACAGGGGGCAAAAAACATTCAGTACTTC
TRBD1	NA	TRBV4-2	TRBJ1-1	CASSQVGQGDAEAFF	TGTGCCAGCAGCCAGGTAGGACAGGGCGACGCTGAAGCTTTCTTT
TRBD1	NA	TRBV25-1	TRBJ2-2	CASSSSDRSNTGELFF	TGTGCCAGCAGTTCCTCGGACAGGTCGAACACCGGGGAGCTGTTTTTT
NA	NA	TRBV12-3/TRBV12-4	TRBJ1-2	CASSLDSFYGYTF	TGTGCCAGCAGCCTTGACAGCTTCTATGGCTACACCTTC
NA	once	TRBV3-1/TRBV3-2	TRBJ2-5	CASSPGVGDLETQYF	TGTGCCAGCAGCCCTGGGGTAGGGGATTTGGAGACCCAGTACTTC
TRBD1	NA	TRBV7-3	TRBJ1-1	CASSVWGDSRTEAFF	TGTGCCAGCAGCGTATGGGGGGACAGTCGGACTGAAGCTTTCTTT
NA	NA	TRBV27	TRBJ1-1	CASRLTDLNTEAFF	TGTGCCAGCAGATTGACAGACTTGAACACTGAAGCTTTCTTT
NA	NA	TRBV27	TRBJ2-7	CASSSYYEQYF	TGTGCCAGCAGTTCCTATTACGAGCAGTACTTC
TRBD2	NA	TRBV3-1/TRBV3-2	TRBJ2-3	CASMRTSGGLTDTQYF	TGTGCCAGCATGCGGACTAGCGGGGGCCTCACAGATACGCAGTATTTT
NA	NA	TRBV4-1	TRBJ1-2	CASSQEGPGTRGGYTF	TGCGCCAGCAGCCAAGAAGGTCCGGGAACTCGGGGTGGCTACACCTTC
NA	NA	TRBV9	TRBJ2-1	CASSVGSQSGEQFF	TGTGCCAGCAGCGTAGGGTCACAGTCGGGAGAGCAGTTCTTC
NA	NA	TRBV9	TRBJ2-7	CASSVATGPYEQYF	TGTGCCAGCAGCGTAGCAACAGGGCCCTACGAGCAGTACTTC
TRBD1	NA	TRBV12-5	TRBJ1-2	CASGTRDSNYGYTF	TGTGCTAGTGGAACACGGGACAGTAACTATGGCTACACCTTC
NA	NA	TRBV18	TRBJ2-5	CASSRGLQETQYF	TGTGCCAGCTCACGGGGACTCCAAGAGACCCAGTACTTC
TRBD2	NA	TRBV4-2	TRBJ2-3	CASSRKGLAGETSTDTQYF	TGTGCCAGCAGCCGAAAAGGACTAGCGGGGGAAACTAGCACAGATACGCAGTATTTT
NA	NA	TRBV3-1/TRBV3-2	TRBJ2-7	CASSQGTGGWQYF	TGTGCCAGCAGCCAAGGGACGGGGGGCTGGCAGTACTTC
NA	once	TRBV15	TRBJ1-5	CATRNPGISNQPQHF	TGTGCCACCAGAAACCCAGGGATTAGCAATCAGCCCCAGCATTTT
TRBD1	NA	TRBV6-6	TRBJ2-3	CASRVLRGQGTDTQYF	TGTGCCAGCAGAGTACTGAGGGGGCAAGGCACAGATACGCAGTATTTT
TRBD2	NA	TRBV19	TRBJ2-1	CASSISMVPTSGASSYNEQFF	TGTGCCAGTAGTATCTCGATGGTTCCCACTAGCGGGGCGAGCTCCTACAATGAGCAGTTCTTC
NA	NA	TRBV6-5	TRBJ1-4	CASLEGDATNEKLFF	TGTGCCAGCTTAGAGGGAGACGCAACTAATGAAAAACTGTTTTTT
NA	NA	TRBV5-6	TRBJ2-7	CASSLDREYEQYF	TGTGCCAGCAGCTTGGACAGGGAATACGAGCAGTACTTC
NA	few	TRBV15	TRBJ2-7	CATSRERNRYEQYF	TGTGCCACCAGCAGAGAGAGGAATCGGTACGAGCAGTACTTC